This TCR beta chain was identified during a study of T-cell memory formation after mild COVID-19. Across the study: TCR clusters were largely donor specific.

TCRdb passed the 5' RACE reads through MiXCR, listing each CDR3 protein once. The table shows about 250,000 distinct CDR3 sequences, with 15% occurring only once. Notes on the study in general: Among clones contracting day 15 to 85, CD4/CD8 was balanced, whereas later expanders leaned CD4+. CD4+ contracting clones were mainly CM and EM; CD8+ ones, EMRA.

Trimming left V 6 bases short and J 6 bases short, with 20 bases between. Germline values: CDR1 MNHEY, CDR2 SVGAGI. The CDR3 loop spans 15 amino acids. This clonotype has at least ten counts. Its antigen remains unidentified. The origin of this receptor is an adult woman who had mild COVID-19 (a few samples of this study predate the infection). Cell type and time point are not known. The chain recombines TRBV6-5 with TRBJ1-2, with a weak D call TRBD1 (5 bases). The specimen was PBMCs or a T cell subset sorted from them (not recorded which). CDR3 in amino acids: CASSPAGGERDGYTF. The CDR3 nucleotides read TGTGCCAGCAGCCCAGCGGGGGGAGAGAGGGATGGCTACACCTTC.